The clone carrying this T cell receptor (beta chain) was observed a few times. Combining a sample-barcoded 5' primer with a J-beta primer mix, a second PCR ran for 7 to 11 cycles. TCRdb ran MiXCR on the 5' RACE reads and lists one entry per CDR3 protein. The profile covers about 1.1 million distinct CDR3 sequences, with 35% to 40% appearing a single time and about 12% taken by the ten largest. The sample originates from a study of blood T cells in healthy people across ages. Roughly 9 milliliters of peripheral blood were drawn from each donor. The CDR3 extends over 11 amino acids. Germline V gene data show CDR1 as SGHTA and CDR2 as FQGNSA. Trimming removed 2 bases at V and 10 bases at J, with 8 bases between.

The material sequenced was blood. The V call is TRBV7-2, the J call TRBJ1-1, with no clear D. This TCR came from a man aged 18 to 30 in good health. This CDR3 is CASSLKSSAFF. DNA for the CDR3: TGTGCCAGCAGCTTAAAGAGCTCAGCTTTCTTT.